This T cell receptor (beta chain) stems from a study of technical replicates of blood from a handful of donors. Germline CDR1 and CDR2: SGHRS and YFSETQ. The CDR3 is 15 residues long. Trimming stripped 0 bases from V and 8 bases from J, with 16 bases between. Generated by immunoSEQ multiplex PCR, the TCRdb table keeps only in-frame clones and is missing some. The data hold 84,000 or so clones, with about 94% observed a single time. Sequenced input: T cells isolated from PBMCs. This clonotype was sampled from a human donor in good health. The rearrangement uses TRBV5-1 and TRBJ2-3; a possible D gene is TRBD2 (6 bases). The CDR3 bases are TGCGCCAGCAGCTTGGGCGGGACGGGCGGTGGTACGCAGTATTTT. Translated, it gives CASSLGGTGGGTQYF.